The clone carrying this TCR beta chain is a singleton in its sample. Its antigen is as yet unknown. This sample is drawn from a study of CD8+ T cells in alopecia areata. The overall study: Patients in the treated group were given tofacitinib by mouth, 5 to 10 mg twice a day. Study-level points and caveats: It was less clear whether patients shared TCRs than it was in mice, possibly because of HLA. A large proportion of expanded lesional clones were detected persisting in scalp and blood during tofacitinib.

The sample's treatment: oral pan-JAK inhibitor, 5-10 mg twice daily. As part of sample collection, lesional scalp punch biopsies and peripheral blood were taken from alopecia areata patients. Germline trimming cut 6 bases from V and 3 bases from J; bases unmatched to any gene: 10. Per germline, CDR1 GTSNPN and CDR2 SVGIG (reference sequence). The CDR3 has 14 residues. Sequencing relied on a cDNA template that was reverse transcribed from extracted RNA. Measured with immunoSEQ multiplex PCR; TCRdb has only the in-frame clones, and not every one. The sample includes under 130,000 clones, about nine tenths of them seen just once.

This material consisted of CD8+ T cells sorted from blood, taken at approximately week 30, from a patient treated with tofacitinib. The V gene is TRBV30, the J gene TRBJ2-7, with 8 bases fitting TRBD2. The TCR was taken from a human donor with alopecia areata. Here the CDR3 DNA reads TGTGCCTGCCGCGGGACTAGAAACGACTACGAGCAGTACTTC. Its translation is CACRGTRNDYEQYF. Using reference TRBV30 and TRBJ2-7 for the parts outside the CDR3, the full variable domain is SQTIHQWPATLVQPVGSPLSLECTVEGTSNPNLYWYRQAAGRGLQLLFYSVGIGQISSEVPQNLSASRPQDRQFILSSKKLLLSDSGFYLCACRGTRNDYEQYFGPGTRLTVT.